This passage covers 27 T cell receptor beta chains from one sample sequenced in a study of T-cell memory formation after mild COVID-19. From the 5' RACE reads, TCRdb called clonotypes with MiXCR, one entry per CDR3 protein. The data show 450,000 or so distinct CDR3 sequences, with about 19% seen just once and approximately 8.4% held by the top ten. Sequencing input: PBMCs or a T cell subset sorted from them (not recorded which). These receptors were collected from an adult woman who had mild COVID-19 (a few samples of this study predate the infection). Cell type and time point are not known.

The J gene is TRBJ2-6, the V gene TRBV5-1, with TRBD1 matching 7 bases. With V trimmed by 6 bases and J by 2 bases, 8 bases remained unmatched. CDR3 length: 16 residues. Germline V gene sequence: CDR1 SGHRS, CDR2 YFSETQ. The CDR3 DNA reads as TGCGCCAGCAACCACGGGACAGTGGCTGGGGCCAACGTCCTGACTTTC. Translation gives CASNHGTVAGANVLTF. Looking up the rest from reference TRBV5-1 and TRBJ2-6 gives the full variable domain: KAGVTQTPRYLIKTRGQQVTLSCSPISGHRSVSWYQQTPGQGLQFLFEYFSETQRNKGNFPGRFSGRQFSNSRSEMNVSTLELGDSALYLCASNHGTVAGANVLTFGAGSRLTVL.

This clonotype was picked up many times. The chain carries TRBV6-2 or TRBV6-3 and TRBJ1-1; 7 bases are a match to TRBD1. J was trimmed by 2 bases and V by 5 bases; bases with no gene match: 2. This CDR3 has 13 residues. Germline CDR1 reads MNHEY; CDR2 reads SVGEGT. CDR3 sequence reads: CASSGTVNTEAFF. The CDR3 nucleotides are TGTGCCAGCAGTGGGACAGTCAACACTGAAGCTTTCTTT.

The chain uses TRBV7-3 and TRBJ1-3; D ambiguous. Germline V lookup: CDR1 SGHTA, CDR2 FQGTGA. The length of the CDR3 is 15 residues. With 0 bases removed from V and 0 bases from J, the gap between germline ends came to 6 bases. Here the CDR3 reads CASSLTSSSGNTIYF. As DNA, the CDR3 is TGTGCCAGCAGCTTAACCAGTTCCTCTGGAAACACCATATATTTT.

CDR3 sequence reads: CSARERVTYEQYF. CDR3 coding DNA: TGCAGTGCTAGAGAACGGGTTACCTACGAGCAGTACTTC. The chain recombines TRBV20-1 with TRBJ2-7; D not certain. The V end was cut by 0 bases, the J end by 2 bases, with 8 bases between. CDR1 is DFQATT and CDR2 is SNEGSKA in the germline V gene (reference sequence). The CDR3 has 13 residues.

The CDR3 loop reads CASRERSSSTDTQYF. The CDR3 bases are TGTGCCAGCAGGGAACGTAGCTCTAGCACAGATACGCAGTATTTT. The V and J genes are TRBV2 and TRBJ2-3, with no clear D. The CDR3 covers 15 residues. From germline, CDR1 is SNHLY and CDR2 FYNNEI. The ends were cut back, 6 bases at V and 0 bases at J, with 13 bases in the middle.

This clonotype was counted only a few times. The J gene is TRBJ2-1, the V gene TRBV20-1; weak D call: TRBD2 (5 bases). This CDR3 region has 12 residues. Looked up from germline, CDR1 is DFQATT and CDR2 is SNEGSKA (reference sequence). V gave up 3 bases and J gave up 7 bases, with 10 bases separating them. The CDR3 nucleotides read TGCAGTGCTAGTAAAGGCGGGAATGAGCAGTTCTTC. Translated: CSASKGGNEQFF.

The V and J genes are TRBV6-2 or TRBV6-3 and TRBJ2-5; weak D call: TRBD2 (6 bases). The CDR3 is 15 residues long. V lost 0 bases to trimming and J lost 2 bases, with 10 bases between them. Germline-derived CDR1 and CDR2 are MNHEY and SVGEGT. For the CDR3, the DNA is TGTGCCAGCAGTTACTCTTCGGGGGAGCAAGAGACCCAGTACTTC. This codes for CASSYSSGEQETQYF.

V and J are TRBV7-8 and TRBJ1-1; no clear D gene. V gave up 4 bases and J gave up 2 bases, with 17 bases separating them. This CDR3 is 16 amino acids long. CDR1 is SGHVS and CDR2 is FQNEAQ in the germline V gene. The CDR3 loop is CASSSTETRINTEAFF. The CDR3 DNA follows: TGTGCCAGCAGCTCTACCGAGACCAGAATAAACACTGAAGCTTTCTTT.

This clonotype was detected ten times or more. The CDR3 nucleotides read TGTGCCACCGCCCCGGGACCTAAAAACATTCAGTACTTC. It translates to CATAPGPKNIQYF. The rearrangement uses TRBV15 and TRBJ2-4; D is tentatively TRBD1 or TRBD2 (5 bases each). In germline, CDR1 is LNHNV, CDR2 YYDKDF (reference sequence). The V and J ends lost 8 bases and 4 bases respectively, with 12 bases between them. CDR3 length: 13 amino acids.

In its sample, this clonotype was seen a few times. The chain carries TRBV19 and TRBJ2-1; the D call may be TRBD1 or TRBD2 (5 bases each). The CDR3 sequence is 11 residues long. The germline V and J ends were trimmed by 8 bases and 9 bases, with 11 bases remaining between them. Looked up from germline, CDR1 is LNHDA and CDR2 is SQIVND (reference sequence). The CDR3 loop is CASGTRGEQFF. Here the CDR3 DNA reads TGTGCCAGTGGAACTAGGGGTGAGCAGTTCTTC.

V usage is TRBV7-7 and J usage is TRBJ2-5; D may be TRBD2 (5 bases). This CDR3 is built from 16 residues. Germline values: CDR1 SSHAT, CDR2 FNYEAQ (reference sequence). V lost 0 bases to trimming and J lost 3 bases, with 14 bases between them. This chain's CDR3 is CASSLAVTLGEETQYF. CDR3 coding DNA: TGTGCCAGCAGCTTAGCCGTCACCCTCGGGGAAGAGACCCAGTACTTC.

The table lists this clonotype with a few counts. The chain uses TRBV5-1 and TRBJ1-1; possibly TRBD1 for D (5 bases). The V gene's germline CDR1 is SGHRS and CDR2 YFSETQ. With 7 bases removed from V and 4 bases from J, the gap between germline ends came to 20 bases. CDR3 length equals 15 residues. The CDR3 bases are TGCGCCAGCTACAACGCCGAGGGGTCGGGCACTGAAGCTTTCTTT. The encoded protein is CASYNAEGSGTEAFF.

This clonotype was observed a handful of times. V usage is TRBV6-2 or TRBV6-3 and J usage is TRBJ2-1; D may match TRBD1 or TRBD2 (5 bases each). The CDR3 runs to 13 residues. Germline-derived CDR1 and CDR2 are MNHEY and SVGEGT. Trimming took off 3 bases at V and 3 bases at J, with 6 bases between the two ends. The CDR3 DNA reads TGTGCCAGCAGTTATGGGGGCTACAATGAGCAGTTCTTC. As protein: CASSYGGYNEQFF.

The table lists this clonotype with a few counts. CDR3: CASSPAGGSSVAYNEQFF. The DNA of the CDR3 is TGTGCCAGCAGCCCAGCGGGAGGGTCCTCTGTAGCATACAATGAGCAGTTCTTC. This chain connects TRBV3-1 to TRBJ2-1; the match to TRBD2 covers 10 bases. The V gene end was trimmed by 4 bases and the J gene end by 4 bases; junction bases not matched to a gene: 13. Looked up from germline, CDR1 is LGHDT and CDR2 is YNNKEL (reference sequence). The CDR3 spans 18 residues.

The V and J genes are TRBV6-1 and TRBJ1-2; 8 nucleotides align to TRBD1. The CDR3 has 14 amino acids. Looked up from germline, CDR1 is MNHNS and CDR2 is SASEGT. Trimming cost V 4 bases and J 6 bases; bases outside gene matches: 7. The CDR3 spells CASSVGQGNNGYTF. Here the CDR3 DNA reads TGTGCCAGCAGTGTCGGACAGGGAAATAATGGCTACACCTTC.

The DNA of the CDR3 is TGTGCCAGCAGTGGCAGGGGGAATGAAAAACTGTTTTTT. Amino acids: CASSGRGNEKLFF. The chain has TRBV2 and TRBJ1-4, with 7 positions matching TRBD1. The CDR3 is 13 residues long. Trimming removed 4 bases from V and 5 bases from J; junction bases left unmatched: 1. Germline CDR1 reads SNHLY; CDR2 reads FYNNEI. Filled out from reference TRBV2 and TRBJ1-4, the complete variable domain reads EPEVTQTPSHQVTQMGQEVILRCVPISNHLYFYWYRQILGQKVEFLVSFYNNEISEKSEIFDDQFSVERPDGSNFTLKIRSTKLEDSAMYFCASSGRGNEKLFFGSGTQLSVL.

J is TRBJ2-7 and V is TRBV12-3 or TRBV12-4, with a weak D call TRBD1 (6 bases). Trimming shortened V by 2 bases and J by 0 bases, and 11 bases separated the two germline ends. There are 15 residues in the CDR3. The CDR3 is CASSLQGPSSYEQYF. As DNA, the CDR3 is TGTGCCAGCAGTTTACAGGGGCCGAGCTCCTACGAGCAGTACTTC.

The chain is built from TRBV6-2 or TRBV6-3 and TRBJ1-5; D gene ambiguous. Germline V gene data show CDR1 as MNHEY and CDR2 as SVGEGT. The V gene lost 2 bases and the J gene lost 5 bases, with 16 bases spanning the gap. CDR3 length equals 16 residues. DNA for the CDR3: TGTGCCAGCAGTTACCAGAGAGCCCGGGGTGATCAGCCCCAGCATTTT. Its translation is CASSYQRARGDQPQHF.

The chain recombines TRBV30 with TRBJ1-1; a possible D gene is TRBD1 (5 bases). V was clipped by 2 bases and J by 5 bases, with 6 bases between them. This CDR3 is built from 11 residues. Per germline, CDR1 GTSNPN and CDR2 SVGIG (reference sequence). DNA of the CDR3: TGTGCCTGGAGTTGGGGGACTGAAGCTTTCTTT. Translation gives CAWSWGTEAFF.

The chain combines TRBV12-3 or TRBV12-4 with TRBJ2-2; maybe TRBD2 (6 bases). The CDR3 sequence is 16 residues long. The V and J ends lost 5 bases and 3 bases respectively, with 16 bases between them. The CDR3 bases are TGTGCCAGCAGTCCCTTGGCGGGACCTGACACCGGGGAGCTGTTTTTT. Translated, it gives CASSPLAGPDTGELFF.

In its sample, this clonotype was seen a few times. The CDR3 spells CATSDSGRFLGGYTF. Here the CDR3 DNA reads TGTGCCACCAGTGATTCGGGACGGTTTTTGGGAGGCTACACCTTC. This chain connects TRBV24-1 to TRBJ1-2; D might be TRBD1 (5 bases). V was clipped by 2 bases and J by 8 bases, with 17 bases between them. From germline, CDR1 is KGHDR and CDR2 SFDVKD. The CDR3 consists of 15 residues.

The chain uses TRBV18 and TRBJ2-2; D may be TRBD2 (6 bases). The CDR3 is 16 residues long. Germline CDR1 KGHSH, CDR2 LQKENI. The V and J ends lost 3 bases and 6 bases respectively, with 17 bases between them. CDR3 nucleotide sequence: TGTGCCAGCTCACCGTCCAGGCAGAGGGAGGCCGGGGAGCTGTTTTTT. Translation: CASSPSRQREAGELFF. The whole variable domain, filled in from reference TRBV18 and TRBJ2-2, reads NAGVMQNPRHLVRRRGQEARLRCSPMKGHSHVYWYRQLPEEGLKFMVYLQKENIIDESGMPKERFSAEFPKEGPSILRIQQVVRGDSAAYFCASSPSRQREAGELFFGEGSRLTVL.

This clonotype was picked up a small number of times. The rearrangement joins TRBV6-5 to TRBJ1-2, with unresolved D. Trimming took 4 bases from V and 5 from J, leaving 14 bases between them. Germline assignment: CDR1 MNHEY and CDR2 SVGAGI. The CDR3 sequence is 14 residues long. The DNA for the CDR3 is TGTGCCAGCAGTTCCTATCCAGGCCCTTATGGCTACACCTTC. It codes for CASSSYPGPYGYTF.

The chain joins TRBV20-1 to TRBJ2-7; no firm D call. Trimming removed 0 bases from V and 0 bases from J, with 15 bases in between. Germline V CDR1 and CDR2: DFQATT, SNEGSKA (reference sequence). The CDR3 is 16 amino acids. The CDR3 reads CSARDAQRGSSYEQYF. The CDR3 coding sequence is TGCAGTGCTAGAGATGCGCAGCGCGGTTCCTCCTACGAGCAGTACTTC.

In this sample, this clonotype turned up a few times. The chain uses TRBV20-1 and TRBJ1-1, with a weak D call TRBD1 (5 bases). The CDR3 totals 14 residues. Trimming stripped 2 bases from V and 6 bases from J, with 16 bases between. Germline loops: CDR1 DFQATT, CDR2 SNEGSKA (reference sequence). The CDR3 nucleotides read TGCAGTGCTAGAAAAACTTTGGGGGTCCCTGAAGCTTTCTTT. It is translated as CSARKTLGVPEAFF.

In DNA form, the CDR3 reads TGTGCCAGCAGTGAAAGAGCGGGGGGTCGCACAGATACGCAGTATTTT. It translates to CASSERAGGRTDTQYF. The rearrangement joins TRBV2 to TRBJ2-3; 9 bases match TRBD2. J was trimmed by 1 base and V by 2 bases; bases with no gene match: 4. The CDR3 covers 16 residues. From germline, CDR1 is SNHLY and CDR2 FYNNEI.

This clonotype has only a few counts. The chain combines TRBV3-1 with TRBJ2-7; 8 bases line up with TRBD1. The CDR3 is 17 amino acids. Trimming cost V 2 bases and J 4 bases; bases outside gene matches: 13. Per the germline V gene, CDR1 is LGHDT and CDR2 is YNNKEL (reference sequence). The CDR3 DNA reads TGTGCCAGCAGCCAAACGTCGGGCAGGGGGCTTTGGTACGAGCAGTACTTC. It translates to CASSQTSGRGLWYEQYF.